Below are 2 T cell receptor beta chains sequenced from a single sample in a study of T cell repertoires in cytomegalovirus infection. Each CDR3 protein gets one entry after TCRdb re-called the reads with MiXCR. The sample holds around 900,000 distinct CDR3 sequences, about a third seen once. The antigens these receptors bind are not known. Specimen: cultured CD8+ T cells from PBMCs, collected from culture after CMV antigen stimulation. All receptors derive from a human donor in good health (CMV status not recorded). Some clones in this sample may be carry-over from other donors' samples.

This clonotype appeared a single time. The V and J genes are TRBV6-6 and TRBJ2-1; the D call may be TRBD1 or TRBD2 (5 bases each). V lost 4 bases and J lost 4, with 23 bases in between. This CDR3 has 18 amino acids. CDR1 and CDR2 (germline): MNHNY, SVGAGI (reference sequence). CDR3 loop: CASSLLGAVSTLYNEQFF. The CDR3 DNA is TGTGCCAGCAGTTTACTCGGGGCGGTTTCGACCCTTTACAATGAGCAGTTCTTC.

This clonotype was picked up a small number of times. V is TRBV28 and J is TRBJ1-1; no clear D. The length of the CDR3 is 14 residues. Germline loops: CDR1 MDHEN, CDR2 SYDVKM. With 8 bases removed from V and 3 bases from J, the gap between germline ends came to 16 bases. DNA of the CDR3: TGTGCCAGCGGCTCCCAGCAGACCTACACTGAAGCTTTCTTT. The encoded protein is CASGSQQTYTEAFF.